What follows are 11 T cell receptor beta chains derived from one specimen sequenced in a study of blood T cell repertoires in COVID-19. The repertoire was sequenced with immunoSEQ multiplex PCR; TCRdb's copy has only in-frame clones and lacks some. This sample carries 250,000 to 300,000 clones, almost 85% of them seen once, and the ten largest clones take about 5.1%. Sequenced sample: peripheral blood. These TCRs come from a man over 45 with active or convalescent COVID-19.

In this sample, this clone turned up a few times. The chain carries TRBV3-1 (or the pseudogene TRBV3-2) and TRBJ2-7; perhaps TRBD2 as D (6 bases). Trimming left V 5 bases short and J 6 bases short, with 17 bases between. The CDR3 contains 14 residues. Germline V lookup: CDR1 LGHDT, CDR2 YNNKEL (reference sequence). CDR3 DNA sequence: TGTGCCAGCAGCACAACCCTGGGGGGTTCCGAGCAGTACTTC. Translation gives CASSTTLGGSEQYF.

This clone was observed a handful of times. The chain employs TRBV6-1 and TRBJ2-4, with 10 nucleotides matching TRBD2. The CDR3 extends over 15 amino acids. The trim removed 4 bases at V and 8 bases at J, leaving 8 bases unmatched. Germline V gene lookup returns CDR1 MNHNS and CDR2 SASEGT. CDR3 residues: CASSAAGGASDIQYF. In nucleotides, the CDR3 is TGTGCCAGCAGTGCAGCGGGGGGGGCTTCGGACATTCAGTACTTC.

The chain employs TRBV18 and TRBJ1-2, with 7 positions matching TRBD1. The germline V gene encodes CDR1 KGHSH and CDR2 LQKENI. V lost 6 bases and J lost 6; bases outside the gene matches: 10. The CDR3 loop spans 14 amino acids. CDR3: CASSAVTGVDGYTF. DNA of the CDR3: TGTGCCAGCTCGGCGGTTACAGGGGTGGATGGCTACACCTTC.

This clone was detected only a few times. The V gene is TRBV2, the J gene TRBJ1-2, with D maybe TRBD1 (5 bases). CDR1 SNHLY and CDR2 FYNNEI come from the germline V gene. Trimming left V 10 bases short and J 5 bases short, with 17 bases between. The CDR3 consists of 13 residues. In DNA form, the CDR3 reads TGTGCCAACCCCCCAGGGACTGCTTATGGCTACACCTTC. This codes for CANPPGTAYGYTF.

This sequence joins TRBV11-2 and TRBJ2-1; no reliable D call. This CDR3 comprises 19 residues. Germline V gene sequence: CDR1 SGHAT, CDR2 FQNNGV. Trimming cost V 5 bases and J 0 bases, with 23 bases left between them. CDR3 sequence reads: CASSHDFEQPGFSYNEQFF. In nucleotides, the CDR3 is TGTGCCAGCAGCCACGATTTCGAACAGCCAGGCTTCTCCTACAATGAGCAGTTCTTC.

The chain couples TRBV19 to TRBJ2-1; TRBD1 matches at 8 bases. CDR1 is LNHDA and CDR2 is SQIVND in the germline V gene (reference sequence). There are 14 residues in the CDR3. The trim removed 6 bases at V and 8 bases at J, leaving 9 bases unmatched. The CDR3, as DNA: TGTGCCAGTAGCAGACAGGGGATCATAGATGAGCAGTTCTTC. Translation gives CASSRQGIIDEQFF. Supplemented by reference TRBV19 and TRBJ2-1, the full variable domain reads DGGITQSPKYLFRKEGQNVTLSCEQNLNHDAMYWYRQDPGQGLRLIYYSQIVNDFQKGDIAEGYSVSREKKESFPLTVTSAQKNPTAFYLCASSRQGIIDEQFFGPGTRLTVL.

The chain joins TRBV19 to TRBJ1-6; 10 bases line up with TRBD1. The CDR3 has 16 amino acids. The V segment lost 7 bases and the J segment 7 bases; nucleotides outside the gene matches: 10. Germline V CDR1 and CDR2: LNHDA, SQIVND (reference sequence). In DNA form, the CDR3 reads TGTGCCAGTAAAATTGGGACAGGGGACTCCAATTCACCCCTCCACTTT. Translation: CASKIGTGDSNSPLHF.

This clone was counted a few times. V usage is TRBV19 and J usage is TRBJ2-7, with TRBD2 matching over 15 bases. The CDR3 is 15 residues long. Looked up from germline, CDR1 is LNHDA and CDR2 is SQIVND (reference sequence). V dropped 3 bases and J dropped 7; count of bases not matched to a gene: 4. For the CDR3, the DNA is TGTGCCAGTAGTATCCGGACTAGCGGGAGGGCGGAGCAGTACTTC. Encoded protein: CASSIRTSGRAEQYF.

V is TRBV5-4 and J is TRBJ1-6; 7 positions agree with TRBD1. The ends lost 0 bases at V and 7 bases at J; junction bases unmatched: 4. Per the germline V gene, CDR1 is SGHNT and CDR2 is YYREEE (reference sequence). CDR3 length: 15 residues. For the CDR3, the DNA is TGTGCCAGCAGCTTGGGGGGACAGTTAAATTCACCCCTCCACTTT. Its translation: CASSLGGQLNSPLHF.

The chain joins TRBV7-8 to TRBJ1-5; D gene uncertain. This CDR3 is built from 16 residues. Germline lookup yields CDR1 SGHVS and CDR2 FQNEAQ. V lost 3 bases and J lost 0, with 12 bases in between. CDR3 sequence reads: CASSLLKQFSNQPQHF. CDR3 coding DNA: TGTGCCAGCAGCTTGTTGAAACAGTTTAGCAATCAGCCCCAGCATTTT.

The V and J genes are TRBV5-6 and TRBJ2-1; 9 bases line up with TRBD2. This CDR3 is built from 15 residues. Germline V gene sequence: CDR1 SGHDT, CDR2 YYEEEE. The trim removed 1 base at V and 10 bases at J, leaving 9 bases unmatched. Here the CDR3 DNA reads TGTGCCAGCAGCTTGCGACTAGCGGCCATAAGGGAGCAGTTCTTC. The encoded protein is CASSLRLAAIREQFF. Based on the CDR3 plus reference TRBV5-6 and TRBJ2-1, the full variable domain is DAGVTQSPTHLIKTRGQQVTLRCSPKSGHDTVSWYQQALGQGPQFIFQYYEEEERQRGNFPDRFSGHQFPNYSSELNVNALLLGDSALYLCASSLRLAAIREQFFGPGTRLTVL.